The 27 T cell receptor beta chains below were found in one sample sequenced in a study of cytomegalovirus exposure and HLA in healthy donors. PCR was performed using 60 Vbeta and 13 Jbeta primers. Profiling relied on immunoSEQ multiplex PCR, and the TCRdb table lists in-frame clones only, not all of them. Here the sample spans 150,000 to 200,000 clones, over 70% being singletons. Material: PBMCs. All receptors derive from a young man in good health and CMV-seropositive.

This sequence joins TRBV28 and TRBJ1-5; D is possibly TRBD1 (6 bases). Trimming left V 7 bases short and J 0 bases short, with 19 bases between. Germline CDR1 is MDHEN and CDR2 is SYDVKM. This CDR3 is 17 amino acids long. The CDR3 DNA sequence: TGTGCCAGCACCCCAGGAGACAGGAGAGATAGCAATCAGCCCCAGCATTTT. As protein: CASTPGDRRDSNQPQHF.

J is TRBJ2-5 and V is TRBV5-6, with D perhaps matching TRBD1 (6 bases). CDR3 size: 11 residues. Germline values: CDR1 SGHDT, CDR2 YYEEEE. Deletions cut 5 bases from V and 5 bases from J, with 7 bases between. For the CDR3, the DNA is TGTGCCAGCAGGGGGGCGGAGACCCAGTACTTC. Its protein product is CASRGAETQYF.

The V call is TRBV25-1, the J call TRBJ2-1; D is possibly TRBD1 (6 bases). From germline, CDR1 is MGHDK and CDR2 SYGVNS. This CDR3 is 17 amino acids long. V lost 6 bases to trimming and J lost 4 bases, with 22 bases between them. The CDR3 protein is CASRTGEGVDLYNEQFF. CDR3 nucleotide sequence: TGTGCCAGCAGGACAGGCGAAGGGGTGGACCTTTACAATGAGCAGTTCTTC.

The gene calls are TRBV6-7 and TRBJ1-1; 9 nucleotides agree with TRBD1. TRBV6-7 is known as an ORF, though its function is uncertain. V gave up 0 bases and J gave up 7 bases; unmatched junction bases: 9. The CDR3 totals 16 residues. The chain's CDR3 is CASSYSWDRELIEAFF. For the CDR3, the DNA is TGTGCCAGCAGTTACTCTTGGGACAGGGAACTTATTGAAGCTTTCTTT.

V is TRBV29-1 and J is TRBJ2-3; no clear D. Germline CDR1 and CDR2: SQVTM and ANQGSEA. This CDR3 region has 10 residues. V lost 4 bases to trimming and J lost 6 bases, with 5 bases between them. In nucleotides, the CDR3 is TGCAGCGTTGGAGCCGATACGCAGTATTTT. It translates to CSVGADTQYF.

The V gene is TRBV6-5, the J gene TRBJ2-4; D is perhaps TRBD2 (5 bases). In germline, CDR1 is MNHEY, CDR2 SVGAGI. The CDR3 runs to 15 residues. The V end lost 2 bases, the J end lost 8 bases, and 16 bases lay between the germline ends. CDR3 nucleotides: TGTGCCAGCAGTTACCCGACGGAGGAGTGGTACATTCAGTACTTC. It translates to CASSYPTEEWYIQYF.

This clone has a single count. The chain joins TRBV29-1 to TRBJ1-5, with a possible D match to TRBD1 (6 bases). Trimming removed 7 bases at V and 8 bases at J, with 18 bases between. Germline V lookup: CDR1 SQVTM, CDR2 ANQGSEA. This CDR3 spans 13 amino acids. CDR3 region: CSGYWTETEPQHF. CDR3 in DNA: TGCAGCGGATATTGGACAGAGACAGAGCCCCAGCATTTT.

This chain uses TRBV6-1 with TRBJ1-4; D unresolved. The length of the CDR3 is 13 residues. Germline V gene sequence: CDR1 MNHNS, CDR2 SASEGT. Trimming stripped 4 bases from V and 7 bases from J, with 10 bases between. The CDR3, as DNA: TGTGCCAGCAGTGGGTTGGAGGGTGAAAAACTGTTTTTT. Encoded protein: CASSGLEGEKLFF.

The rearrangement uses TRBV7-9 and TRBJ1-4; tentatively, D is TRBD1 (5 bases). The V gene lost 8 bases and the J gene lost 10 bases, with 20 bases spanning the gap. CDR1 and CDR2 (germline): SEHNR, FQNEAQ (reference sequence). The CDR3 extends over 14 amino acids. CDR3 DNA sequence: TGTGCCAGCGACTTCGACGAGAGTAGGGGAAAACTGTTTTTT. This codes for CASDFDESRGKLFF.

The CDR3 is CASSPDRGNYGYTF. The CDR3 region has the DNA TGCGCCAGCAGTCCGGACAGGGGAAACTATGGCTACACCTTC. The rearrangement uses TRBV5-1 and TRBJ1-2; 9 nucleotides align to TRBD1. The trim removed 5 bases at V and 2 bases at J, leaving 4 bases unmatched. This CDR3 comprises 14 residues. Germline V CDR1 and CDR2: SGHRS, YFSETQ.

V and J are TRBV9 and TRBJ2-7; perhaps TRBD2 as D (5 bases). Looked up from germline, CDR1 is SGDLS and CDR2 is YYNGEE. The CDR3 spans 12 residues. V lost 4 bases, J lost 7 bases, and 12 bases lay in between. The CDR3 DNA reads TGTGCCAGCAGCCCCCGCCGGGGAGAGCAGTACTTC. This sequence encodes CASSPRRGEQYF. Full variable domain (remainder filled in from reference TRBV9 and TRBJ2-7): DSGVTQTPKHLITATGQRVTLRCSPRSGDLSVYWYQQSLDQGLQFLIQYYNGEERAKGNILERFSAQQFPDLHSELNLSSLELGDSALYFCASSPRRGEQYFGPGTRLTVT.

This chain links TRBV27 with TRBJ2-2; 7 positions agree with TRBD2. The trim removed 5 bases at V and 5 bases at J, leaving 8 bases unmatched. The CDR3 is 15 amino acids. CDR1 MNHEY and CDR2 SMNVEV come from the germline V gene (reference sequence). The CDR3 protein is CASSSGAYKTGELFF. DNA for the CDR3: TGTGCCAGCAGTAGCGGGGCCTATAAGACCGGGGAGCTGTTTTTT.

The CDR3 here is CAISDWEVNLNTEAFF. In DNA form, the CDR3 reads TGTGCCATCAGTGATTGGGAGGTGAATCTGAACACTGAAGCTTTCTTT. J is TRBJ1-1 and V is TRBV10-3; D is unresolved. Germline V gives CDR1 ENHRY, CDR2 SYGVKD. This CDR3 contains 16 residues. Trimming shortened V by 3 bases and J by 0 bases, and 14 bases separated the two germline ends.

The rearrangement uses TRBV5-1 and TRBJ2-3; a possible D gene is TRBD2 (5 bases). Germline V lookup: CDR1 SGHRS, CDR2 YFSETQ. CDR3 size: 15 residues. V was trimmed by 0 bases and J by 8 bases, leaving 16 bases between them. The CDR3 sequence is CASSLELSPGSTQYF. The CDR3 bases are TGCGCCAGCAGCTTGGAACTATCCCCGGGGTCTACGCAGTATTTT.

The chain uses TRBV9 and TRBJ2-7, with D maybe TRBD2 (6 bases). This CDR3 has 16 residues. From germline, CDR1 is SGDLS and CDR2 YYNGEE. Between the trimmed V and J ends, which lost 4 bases and 7 bases, there was a span of 24 bases. DNA for the CDR3: TGTGCCAGCAGCCCAAGGGTAGGGGACTCCTCAAGGGAGCAGTACTTC. Protein product: CASSPRVGDSSREQYF.

The chain carries TRBV4-2 and TRBJ2-5; D perhaps matches TRBD2 (7 bases). This CDR3 has 14 amino acids. Trimming took off 0 bases at V and 4 bases at J, with 9 bases between the two ends. Germline-derived CDR1 and CDR2 are LGHNA and YNFKEQ. CDR3 sequence reads: CASSQERGPETQYF. CDR3 nucleotides: TGTGCCAGCAGCCAAGAGCGGGGGCCAGAGACCCAGTACTTC.

This chain uses TRBV9 with TRBJ2-1; the match to TRBD2 covers 10 bases. Per germline, CDR1 SGDLS and CDR2 YYNGEE. This CDR3 comprises 18 residues. The V segment lost 0 bases and the J segment 3 bases; nucleotides outside the gene matches: 9. The DNA for the CDR3 is TGTGCCAGCAGCGTAGGACCCTCAACTAGCGGGATCTACAATGAGCAGTTCTTC. This gives the protein CASSVGPSTSGIYNEQFF.

This sequence joins TRBV5-1 and TRBJ1-1, with TRBD1 matching over 8 bases. Germline lookup yields CDR1 SGHRS and CDR2 YFSETQ. J was trimmed by 1 base and V by 1 base; bases with no gene match: 3. The CDR3 is 15 amino acids. The CDR3 reads CASSLRTGPNTEAFF. CDR3 DNA sequence: TGCGCCAGCAGCTTGAGGACAGGGCCGAACACTGAAGCTTTCTTT.

The chain is built from TRBV5-6 and TRBJ2-1; D may be TRBD1 (5 bases). Trimming took off 2 bases at V and 6 bases at J, with 18 bases between the two ends. CDR3 length equals 16 residues. Germline loops: CDR1 SGHDT, CDR2 YYEEEE. The CDR3 spells CASSFSPLVDSNEQFF. DNA for the CDR3: TGTGCCAGCAGCTTTAGTCCCCTGGTCGACAGCAATGAGCAGTTCTTC.

The rearrangement links TRBV5-1 to TRBJ2-1, with D possibly TRBD2 on 6 matching bases. Germline V CDR1 and CDR2: SGHRS, YFSETQ. This CDR3 region has 15 residues. The V and J ends lost 0 bases and 4 bases respectively, with 11 bases between them. CDR3 protein: CASSLVGEVYNEQFF. In DNA form, the CDR3 reads TGCGCCAGCAGCTTGGTCGGGGAGGTATACAATGAGCAGTTCTTC.

The rearrangement joins TRBV19 to TRBJ1-1; 11 nucleotides agree with TRBD1. With 3 bases clipped from V and 5 bases from J, the junction kept 11 bases outside the gene matches. The germline V gene encodes CDR1 LNHDA and CDR2 SQIVND (reference sequence). The CDR3 is 17 residues long. CDR3 DNA: TGTGCCAGTAGTATCCCCTCCGGGACAGGGGGAAAGACTGAAGCTTTCTTT. It codes for CASSIPSGTGGKTEAFF.

The rearrangement uses TRBV27 and TRBJ2-7, with 9 bases identical to TRBD1. Germline CDR1 and CDR2: MNHEY and SMNVEV (reference sequence). The CDR3 is 16 amino acids. Unmatched junction bases numbered 11, after V lost 5 bases and J lost 3 bases. CDR3 amino acids: CASSAPGQGRFYEQYF. CDR3 bases: TGTGCCAGCAGTGCCCCGGGACAGGGCAGGTTCTACGAGCAGTACTTC.

The chain recombines TRBV19 with TRBJ2-1, with 7 bases identical to TRBD2. V was pared by 5 bases and J by 5 bases, with 6 bases of the junction left unmatched. Germline V lookup: CDR1 LNHDA, CDR2 SQIVND (reference sequence). This CDR3 has 14 residues. CDR3 sequence: CASSQSGTNNEQFF. DNA for the CDR3: TGTGCCAGTAGTCAAAGCGGGACTAACAATGAGCAGTTCTTC.

The chain is built from TRBV30 and TRBJ2-2, with 9 bases fitting TRBD2. Germline V gene lookup returns CDR1 GTSNPN and CDR2 SVGIG (reference sequence). The CDR3 consists of 15 residues. Losses at the gene ends were 3 bases for V and 3 bases for J; bases not matched to a gene: 5. Written as DNA, the CDR3 is TGTGCCTGGAGGTCGGCGGGAGGGGACACCGGGGAGCTGTTTTTT. Residues: CAWRSAGGDTGELFF.

The chain uses TRBV5-4 and TRBJ2-7; possibly TRBD2 for D (5 bases). CDR1 and CDR2 (germline): SGHNT, YYREEE (reference sequence). This CDR3 is 16 amino acids long. Trimming left V 4 bases short and J 4 bases short, with 21 bases between. CDR3 DNA sequence: TGTGCCAGCAGCCCCTACGGTGCGGGTTCGGCATACGAGCAGTACTTC. Translation gives CASSPYGAGSAYEQYF. The whole variable domain, filled in from reference TRBV5-4 and TRBJ2-7, reads ETGVTQSPTHLIKTRGQQVTLRCSSQSGHNTVSWYQQALGQGPQFIFQYYREEENGRGNFPPRFSGLQFPNYSSELNVNALELDDSALYLCASSPYGAGSAYEQYFGPGTRLTVT.

V gene TRBV7-2 combines with J gene TRBJ2-3; D gene ambiguous. The CDR3 is 14 residues long. V was pared by 3 bases and J by 3 bases, with 10 bases between. Germline V gene sequence: CDR1 SGHTA, CDR2 FQGNSA. The CDR3 DNA is TGTGCCAGCAGCTTTTCCAGGCAAACAGATACGCAGTATTTT. The encoded protein is CASSFSRQTDTQYF.

V usage is TRBV7-8 and J usage is TRBJ2-7; 9 bases map to TRBD2. Trimming took 3 bases from V and 6 from J; bases not matched to a gene: 6. The CDR3 runs to 14 residues. In germline, CDR1 is SGHVS, CDR2 FQNEAQ. The CDR3 DNA follows: TGTGCCAGCAGCTTCCCTAGCGGGATACGCGAGCAGTACTTC. This gives the protein CASSFPSGIREQYF.